This T cell receptor beta chain was recovered during a study of T-cell reconstitution after alpha-beta-depleted transplantation in children. The TCRbeta library incorporated unique molecular identifiers. In TCRdb, the PCR reads were re-called with MiXCR into one record per CDR3 protein. The sample has about 980,000 distinct CDR3 sequences, around 30% seen once; the top ten hold roughly 28%. Study-level results: There were some patients whose high TCRbeta diversity at day 60 came from surviving recipient T cells and thymic progenitors. Reportedly, only several hundred clones from non-depleted graft cells drove alpha-beta T-cell counts at about two months. Fresh T-cell production supplied most of the T-cell counts and diversity seen one year after transplant.

The CDR3 has 15 residues. Germline V lookup: CDR1 SQVTM, CDR2 ANQGSEA. V lost 1 base, J lost 0 bases, and 13 bases lay in between. The table lists this clonotype with a few counts. The target antigen is unknown. Source: PBMCs, mostly from graft donor cells, taken 360 days after TCRalphabeta/CD19-depleted stem cell transplant. The sequence derives from a boy under two years old who had a stem cell transplant for SCID, so the T cells may come from the graft donor. The chain has TRBV29-1 and TRBJ2-7; TRBD1 is a possible D gene (6 bases). The CDR3 is CSVEVNRVSSYEQYF. CDR3 nucleotides: TGCAGCGTTGAAGTGAACAGGGTGAGCTCCTACGAGCAGTACTTC.